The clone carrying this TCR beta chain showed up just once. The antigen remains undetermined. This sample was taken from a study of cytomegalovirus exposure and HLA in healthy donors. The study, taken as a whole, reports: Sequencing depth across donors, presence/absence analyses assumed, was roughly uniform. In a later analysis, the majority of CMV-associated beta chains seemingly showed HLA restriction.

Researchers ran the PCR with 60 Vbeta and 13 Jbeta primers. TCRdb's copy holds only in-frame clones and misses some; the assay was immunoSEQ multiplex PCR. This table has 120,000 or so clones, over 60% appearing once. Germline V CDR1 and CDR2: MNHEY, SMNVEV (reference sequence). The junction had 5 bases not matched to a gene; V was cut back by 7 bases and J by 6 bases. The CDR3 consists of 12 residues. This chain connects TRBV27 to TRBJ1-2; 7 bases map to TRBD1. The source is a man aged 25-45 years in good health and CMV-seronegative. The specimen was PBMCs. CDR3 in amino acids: CASTLTGNGYTF. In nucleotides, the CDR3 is TGTGCCAGCACCCTGACAGGGAATGGCTACACCTTC.